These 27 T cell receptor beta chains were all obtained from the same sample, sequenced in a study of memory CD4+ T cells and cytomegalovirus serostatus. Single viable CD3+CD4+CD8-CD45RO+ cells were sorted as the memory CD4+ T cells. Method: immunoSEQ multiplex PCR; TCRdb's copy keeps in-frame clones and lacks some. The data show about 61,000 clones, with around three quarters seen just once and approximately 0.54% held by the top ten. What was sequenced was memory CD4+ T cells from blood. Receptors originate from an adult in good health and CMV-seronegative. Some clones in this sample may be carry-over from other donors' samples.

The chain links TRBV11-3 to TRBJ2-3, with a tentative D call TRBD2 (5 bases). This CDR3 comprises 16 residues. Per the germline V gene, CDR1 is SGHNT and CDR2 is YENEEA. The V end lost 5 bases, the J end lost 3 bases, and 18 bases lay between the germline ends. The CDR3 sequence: CASSPSGSAMTDTQYF. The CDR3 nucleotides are TGTGCCAGCAGCCCCTCTGGTAGCGCAATGACAGATACGCAGTATTTT.

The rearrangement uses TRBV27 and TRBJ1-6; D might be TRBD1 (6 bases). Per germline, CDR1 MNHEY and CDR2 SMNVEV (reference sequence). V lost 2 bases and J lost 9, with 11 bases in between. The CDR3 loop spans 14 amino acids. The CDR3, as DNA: TGTGCCAGCAGTTTAGAGACAGGTCTTTCACCCCTCCACTTT. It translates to CASSLETGLSPLHF.

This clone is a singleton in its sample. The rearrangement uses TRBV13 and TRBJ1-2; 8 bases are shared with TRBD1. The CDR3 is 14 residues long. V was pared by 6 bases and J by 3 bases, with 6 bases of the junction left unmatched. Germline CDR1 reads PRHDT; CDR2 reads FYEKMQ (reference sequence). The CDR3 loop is CASSSTGGDYGYTF. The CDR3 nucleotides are TGTGCCAGCAGTTCTACAGGGGGGGACTATGGCTACACCTTC.

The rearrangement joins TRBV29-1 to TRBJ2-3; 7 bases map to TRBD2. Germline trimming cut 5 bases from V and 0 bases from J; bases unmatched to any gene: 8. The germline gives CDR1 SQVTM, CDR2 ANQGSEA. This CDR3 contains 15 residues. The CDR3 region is CSVSGTQTSTDTQYF. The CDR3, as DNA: TGCAGCGTTAGCGGGACGCAAACTAGCACAGATACGCAGTATTTT.

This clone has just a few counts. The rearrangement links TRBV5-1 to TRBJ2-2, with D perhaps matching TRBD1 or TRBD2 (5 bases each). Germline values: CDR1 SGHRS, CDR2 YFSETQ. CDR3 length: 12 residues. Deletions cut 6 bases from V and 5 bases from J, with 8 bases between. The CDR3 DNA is TGCGCCAGCACTTGGGGGACCGGGGAGCTGTTTTTT. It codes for CASTWGTGELFF.

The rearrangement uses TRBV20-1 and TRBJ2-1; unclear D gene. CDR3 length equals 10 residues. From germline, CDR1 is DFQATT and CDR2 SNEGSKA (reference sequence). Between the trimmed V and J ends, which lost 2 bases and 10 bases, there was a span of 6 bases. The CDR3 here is CSARRQEQFF. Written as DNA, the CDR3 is TGCAGTGCTAGAAGGCAGGAGCAGTTCTTC.

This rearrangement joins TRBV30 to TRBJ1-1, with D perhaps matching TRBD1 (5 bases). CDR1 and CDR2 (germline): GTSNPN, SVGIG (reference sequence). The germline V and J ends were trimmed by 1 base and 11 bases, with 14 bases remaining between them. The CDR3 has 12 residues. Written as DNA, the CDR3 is TGTGCCTGGAGTGCCCACGACAGTAGGGCTTTCTTT. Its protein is CAWSAHDSRAFF.

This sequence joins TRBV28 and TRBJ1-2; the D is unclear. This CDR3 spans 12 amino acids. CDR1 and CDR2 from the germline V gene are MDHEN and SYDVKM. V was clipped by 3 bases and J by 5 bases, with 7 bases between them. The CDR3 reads CASSLGTYGYTF. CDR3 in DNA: TGTGCCAGCAGTTTGGGTACTTATGGCTACACCTTC.

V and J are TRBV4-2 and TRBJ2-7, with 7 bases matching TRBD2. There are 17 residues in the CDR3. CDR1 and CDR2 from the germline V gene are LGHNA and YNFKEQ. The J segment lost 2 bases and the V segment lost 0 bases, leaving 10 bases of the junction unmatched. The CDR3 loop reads CASSQEISASGPYEQYF. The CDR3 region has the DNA TGTGCCAGCAGCCAAGAAATCTCGGCTAGCGGACCCTACGAGCAGTACTTC.

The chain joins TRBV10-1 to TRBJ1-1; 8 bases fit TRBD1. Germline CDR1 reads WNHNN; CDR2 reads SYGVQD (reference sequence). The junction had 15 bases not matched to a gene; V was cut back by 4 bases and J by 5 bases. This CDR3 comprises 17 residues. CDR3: CASSGTKTGTGATEAFF. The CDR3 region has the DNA TGCGCCAGCAGTGGTACAAAAACCGGGACAGGCGCAACTGAAGCTTTCTTT.

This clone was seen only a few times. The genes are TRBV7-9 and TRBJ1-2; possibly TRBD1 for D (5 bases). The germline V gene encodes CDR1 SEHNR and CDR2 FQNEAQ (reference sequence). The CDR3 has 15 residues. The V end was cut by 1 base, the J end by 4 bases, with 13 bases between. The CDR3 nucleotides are TGTGCCAGCAGCTTAGGGGGGGACGGGGCCTATGGCTACACCTTC. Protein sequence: CASSLGGDGAYGYTF. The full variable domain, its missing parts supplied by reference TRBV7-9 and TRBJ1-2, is DTGVSQNPRHKITKRGQNVTFRCDPISEHNRLYWYRQTLGQGPEFLTYFQNEAQLEKSRLLSDRFSAERPKGSFSTLEIQRTEQGDSAMYLCASSLGGDGAYGYTFGSGTRLTVV.

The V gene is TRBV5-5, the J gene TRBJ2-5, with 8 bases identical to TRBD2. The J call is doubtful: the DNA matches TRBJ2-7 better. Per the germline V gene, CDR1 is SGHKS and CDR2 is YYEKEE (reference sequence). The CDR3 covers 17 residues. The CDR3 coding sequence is TGTGCCAGCAGCTTCACCAGTAGCGGGGCGCGTGGGGACGAGCAGTACTTC. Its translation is CASSFTSSGARGDEQYF.

The CDR3 reads CASSLEGYQETQYF. In nucleotides, the CDR3 is TGCGCCAGCAGCTTGGAGGGGTACCAAGAGACCCAGTACTTC. The J gene is TRBJ2-5, the V gene TRBV5-1, with a tentative D call TRBD1 (5 bases). Germline V lookup: CDR1 SGHRS, CDR2 YFSETQ. The CDR3 sequence is 14 residues long. V shed 0 bases and J shed 0 bases, with 6 bases lying between them.

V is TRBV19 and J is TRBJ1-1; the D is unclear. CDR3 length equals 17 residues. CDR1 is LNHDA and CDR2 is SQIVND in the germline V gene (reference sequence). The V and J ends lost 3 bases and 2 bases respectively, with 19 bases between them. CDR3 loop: CASSMYLSEDGNTEAFF. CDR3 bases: TGTGCCAGTAGTATGTATTTGTCGGAGGACGGTAACACTGAAGCTTTCTTT. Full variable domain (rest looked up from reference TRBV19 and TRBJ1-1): DGGITQSPKYLFRKEGQNVTLSCEQNLNHDAMYWYRQDPGQGLRLIYYSQIVNDFQKGDIAEGYSVSREKKESFPLTVTSAQKNPTAFYLCASSMYLSEDGNTEAFFGQGTRLTVV.

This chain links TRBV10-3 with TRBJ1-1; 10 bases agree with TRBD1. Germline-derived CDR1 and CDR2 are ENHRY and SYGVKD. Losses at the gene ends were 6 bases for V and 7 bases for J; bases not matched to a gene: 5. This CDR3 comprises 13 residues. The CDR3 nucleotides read TGTGCCATCAGCCGGGACAGGGGTGATGAAGCTTTCTTT. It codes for CAISRDRGDEAFF.

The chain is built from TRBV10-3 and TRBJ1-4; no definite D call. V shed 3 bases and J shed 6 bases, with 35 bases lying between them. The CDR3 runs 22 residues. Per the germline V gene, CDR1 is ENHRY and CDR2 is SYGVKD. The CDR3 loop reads CAISDTRAPFSSLSQSYEKLFF. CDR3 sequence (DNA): TGTGCCATCAGTGACACCCGGGCCCCATTCTCGTCGCTATCCCAATCTTATGAAAAACTGTTTTTT.

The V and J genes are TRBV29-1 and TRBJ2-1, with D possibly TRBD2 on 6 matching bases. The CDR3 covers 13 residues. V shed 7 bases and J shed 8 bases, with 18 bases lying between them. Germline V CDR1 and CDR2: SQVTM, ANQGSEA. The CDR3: CSASGGKRDEQFF. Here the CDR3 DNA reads TGCAGCGCCTCAGGCGGGAAACGAGATGAGCAGTTCTTC.

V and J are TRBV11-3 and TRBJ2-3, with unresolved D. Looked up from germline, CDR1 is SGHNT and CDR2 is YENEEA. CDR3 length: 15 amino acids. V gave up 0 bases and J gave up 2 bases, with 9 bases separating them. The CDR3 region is CASSLDIGPTDTQYF. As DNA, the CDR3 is TGTGCCAGCAGCTTAGATATCGGCCCCACAGATACGCAGTATTTT.

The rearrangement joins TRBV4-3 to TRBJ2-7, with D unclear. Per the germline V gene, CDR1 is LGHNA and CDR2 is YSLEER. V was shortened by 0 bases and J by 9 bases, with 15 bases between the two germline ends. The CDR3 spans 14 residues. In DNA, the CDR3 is TGCGCCAGCAGCCAAGATCTCGCCGATTGGGCGCAGTACTTC. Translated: CASSQDLADWAQYF.

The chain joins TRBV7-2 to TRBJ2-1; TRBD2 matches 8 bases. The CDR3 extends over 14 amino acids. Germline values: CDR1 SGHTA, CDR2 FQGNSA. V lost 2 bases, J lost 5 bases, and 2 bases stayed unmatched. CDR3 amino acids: CASSLFGRDNEQFF. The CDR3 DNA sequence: TGTGCCAGCAGCTTATTCGGGAGGGACAATGAGCAGTTCTTC.

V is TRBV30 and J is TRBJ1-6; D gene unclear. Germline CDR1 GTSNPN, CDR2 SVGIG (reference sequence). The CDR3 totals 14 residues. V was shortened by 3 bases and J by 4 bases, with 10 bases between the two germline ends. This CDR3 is CAWRYGLYNSPLHF. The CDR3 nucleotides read TGTGCCTGGAGGTATGGACTGTATAATTCACCCCTCCACTTT.

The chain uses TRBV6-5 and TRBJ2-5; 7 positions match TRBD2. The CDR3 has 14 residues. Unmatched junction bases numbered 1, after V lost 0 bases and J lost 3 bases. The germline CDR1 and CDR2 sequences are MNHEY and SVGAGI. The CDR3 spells CASSYSSGKETQYF. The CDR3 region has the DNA TGTGCCAGCAGTTACTCGAGCGGGAAAGAGACCCAGTACTTC.

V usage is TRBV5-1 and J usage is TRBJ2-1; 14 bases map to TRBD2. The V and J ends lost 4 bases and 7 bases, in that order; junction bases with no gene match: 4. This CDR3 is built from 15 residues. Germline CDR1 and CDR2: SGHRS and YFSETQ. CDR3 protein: CASSPGLAGENEQFF. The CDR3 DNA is TGCGCCAGCAGCCCGGGACTAGCGGGAGAAAATGAGCAGTTCTTC.

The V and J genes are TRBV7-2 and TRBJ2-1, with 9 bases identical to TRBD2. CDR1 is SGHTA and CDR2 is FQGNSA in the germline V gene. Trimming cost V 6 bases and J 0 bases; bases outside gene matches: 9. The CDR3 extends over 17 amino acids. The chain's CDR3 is CASSETSGPYSYNEQFF. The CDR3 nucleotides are TGTGCCAGCAGTGAAACTAGCGGGCCTTACTCCTACAATGAGCAGTTCTTC. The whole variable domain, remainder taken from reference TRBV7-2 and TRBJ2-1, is GAGVSQSPSNKVTEKGKDVELRCDPISGHTALYWYRQSLGQGLEFLIYFQGNSAPDKSGLPSDRFSAERTGGSVSTLTIQRTQQEDSAVYLCASSETSGPYSYNEQFFGPGTRLTVL.

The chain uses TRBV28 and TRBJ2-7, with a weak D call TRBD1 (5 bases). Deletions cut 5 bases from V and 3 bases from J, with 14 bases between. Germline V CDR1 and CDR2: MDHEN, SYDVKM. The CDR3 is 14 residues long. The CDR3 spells CASSLPPGIYEQYF. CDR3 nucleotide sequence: TGTGCCAGCAGTCTCCCCCCAGGGATCTACGAGCAGTACTTC.

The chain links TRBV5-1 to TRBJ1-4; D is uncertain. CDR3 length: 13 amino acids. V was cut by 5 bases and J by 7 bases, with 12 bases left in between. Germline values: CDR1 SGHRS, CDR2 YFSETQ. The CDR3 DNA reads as TGCGCCAGCAGGTACAATCGGGCTGAAAAACTGTTTTTT. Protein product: CASRYNRAEKLFF.

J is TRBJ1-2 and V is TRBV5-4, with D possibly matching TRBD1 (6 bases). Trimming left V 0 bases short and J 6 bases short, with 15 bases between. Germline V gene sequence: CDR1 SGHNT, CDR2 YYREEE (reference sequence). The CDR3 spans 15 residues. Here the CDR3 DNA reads TGTGCCAGCAGCTTGGCCGGGGGGCGCAAGGATGGCTACACCTTC. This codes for CASSLAGGRKDGYTF.